The 30 T cell receptor beta chains below come from one sample, sequenced in a study of beta chain features in type 1 diabetes. Isolated RNA was reverse transcribed in full, so expressed TCRB transcripts were sequenced. Sequencing used immunoSEQ multiplex PCR; TCRdb keeps in-frame clones, though not all of them. The repertoire holds around 500,000 clones, with about 29% as singletons. Input material: naive CD4+ T cells from blood. The origin of the receptors is a man younger than 35 in good health.

In its sample, this clone was seen a few times. The chain combines TRBV30 with TRBJ1-1, with 9 bases lining up with TRBD1. In germline, CDR1 is GTSNPN, CDR2 SVGIG (reference sequence). This CDR3 contains 13 residues. The ends lost 5 bases at V and 1 base at J; junction bases unmatched: 2. The CDR3 DNA sequence: TGTGCCTGGCTACAGGGGGCGAACACTGAAGCTTTCTTT. Translating gives CAWLQGANTEAFF. Drawing the rest from reference TRBV30 and TRBJ1-1, the complete variable domain is SQTIHQWPATLVQPVGSPLSLECTVEGTSNPNLYWYRQAAGRGLQLLFYSVGIGQISSEVPQNLSASRPQDRQFILSSKKLLLSDSGFYLCAWLQGANTEAFFGQGTRLTVV.

This clone has more than one count but fewer than ten. The chain has TRBV5-1 and TRBJ2-1; 7 bases are shared with TRBD2. V was pared by 2 bases and J by 2 bases, with 7 bases of the junction left unmatched. Germline CDR1 SGHRS, CDR2 YFSETQ. The CDR3 is 16 amino acids. The CDR3 region is CASSFAPAGAYNEQFF. The CDR3 nucleotides read TGCGCCAGCAGCTTCGCCCCGGCGGGAGCCTACAATGAGCAGTTCTTC.

The V call is TRBV30, the J call TRBJ2-3, with TRBD1 as a possible D gene (6 bases). V was pared by 4 bases and J by 8 bases, with 10 bases between. The V gene's germline CDR1 is GTSNPN and CDR2 SVGIG (reference sequence). The CDR3 has 11 residues. The chain's CDR3 is CAWNSGVTQYF. The DNA of the CDR3 is TGTGCCTGGAATTCAGGGGTTACGCAGTATTTT.

This clone came up a few times. V gene TRBV18 combines with J gene TRBJ2-3, with a possible D match to TRBD1 (5 bases). V was clipped by 4 bases and J by 0 bases, with 8 bases between them. Germline V gene data show CDR1 as KGHSH and CDR2 as LQKENI. The CDR3 loop spans 14 amino acids. The CDR3 DNA reads TGTGCCAGCTCACGGGCAGGGAGCACAGATACGCAGTATTTT. Translating it yields CASSRAGSTDTQYF.

This clone was seen a handful of times. The gene calls are TRBV30 and TRBJ1-4; no firm D call. V was clipped by 4 bases and J by 8 bases, with 14 bases between them. The CDR3 spans 13 residues. Germline CDR1 reads GTSNPN; CDR2 reads SVGIG (reference sequence). CDR3 amino acids: CAWTPGRSEKLFF. The CDR3 nucleotides are TGTGCCTGGACACCGGGGAGAAGCGAAAAACTGTTTTTT. Drawing the rest from reference TRBV30 and TRBJ1-4, the complete variable domain is SQTIHQWPATLVQPVGSPLSLECTVEGTSNPNLYWYRQAAGRGLQLLFYSVGIGQISSEVPQNLSASRPQDRQFILSSKKLLLSDSGFYLCAWTPGRSEKLFFGSGTQLSVL.

This clone was observed a handful of times. The V and J genes are TRBV2 and TRBJ1-1; TRBD1 might be the D (5 bases). Trimming cost V 6 bases and J 3 bases, with 23 bases left between them. The CDR3 contains 17 residues. From germline, CDR1 is SNHLY and CDR2 FYNNEI. The CDR3 DNA follows: TGTGCCAGCAGGACTACGTCCGGGGCGAGAAGAGACACTGAAGCTTTCTTT. It codes for CASRTTSGARRDTEAFF.

The gene calls are TRBV29-1 and TRBJ2-3; 9 bases line up with TRBD1. In germline, CDR1 is SQVTM, CDR2 ANQGSEA. This CDR3 is built from 14 residues. V lost 7 bases, J lost 4 bases, and 9 bases stayed unmatched. The CDR3 DNA follows: TGCAGCGCCGGACAGGGGACGGGGGCAGATACGCAGTATTTT. Translated: CSAGQGTGADTQYF.

This clone was seen once. This chain uses TRBV27 with TRBJ2-3; TRBD2 matches at 16 bases. V lost 6 bases and J lost 5; bases outside the gene matches: 5. Germline-derived CDR1 and CDR2 are MNHEY and SMNVEV (reference sequence). The CDR3 extends over 16 amino acids. CDR3 coding DNA: TGTGCCAGCAGGGGGACTAGCGGGAGGGCTATAGATACGCAGTATTTT. It specifies CASRGTSGRAIDTQYF.

This clone was seen a handful of times. J is TRBJ2-3 and V is TRBV14; 9 nucleotides agree with TRBD2. CDR1 and CDR2 from the germline V gene are SGHDN and FVKESK. The V gene end was trimmed by 2 bases and the J gene end by 0 bases; junction bases not matched to a gene: 3. CDR3 size: 16 residues. CDR3 bases: TGTGCCAGCAGCCAATGGCTAGCGGGGAGCACAGATACGCAGTATTTT. The encoded protein is CASSQWLAGSTDTQYF.

This clone came up a few times. The rearrangement joins TRBV28 to TRBJ2-3, with TRBD2 matching 10 bases. CDR1 is MDHEN, CDR2 SYDVKM, per germline. J gave up 6 bases and V 8 bases, and 17 bases lay outside the gene matches. The length of the CDR3 is 17 residues. The CDR3 sequence: CASRPRTSGRTSDTQYF. The CDR3 DNA is TGTGCCAGCCGACCGCGGACTAGCGGACGCACATCGGATACGCAGTATTTT.

The chain carries TRBV29-1 and TRBJ1-2; D is uncertain. Germline CDR1 is SQVTM and CDR2 is ANQGSEA. The CDR3 has 12 residues. V lost 3 bases and J 4 bases, leaving 9 bases between the germline ends. Here the CDR3 DNA reads TGCAGCGTTGAGGAGGGCACCTATGGCTACACCTTC. This codes for CSVEEGTYGYTF. Based on the CDR3 plus reference TRBV29-1 and TRBJ1-2, the full variable domain is SAVISQKPSRDICQRGTSLTIQCQVDSQVTMMFWYRQQPGQSLTLIATANQGSEATYESGFVIDKFPISRPNLTFSTLTVSNMSPEDSSIYLCSVEEGTYGYTFGSGTRLTVV.

This clone was observed a few times. The chain links TRBV29-1 to TRBJ2-2, with D possibly TRBD1 on 5 matching bases. Between the trimmed V and J ends, which lost 5 bases and 6 bases, there was a span of 7 bases. The length of the CDR3 is 11 residues. CDR1 and CDR2 (germline): SQVTM, ANQGSEA. The CDR3 nucleotides read TGCAGCGTTAGGGGCGCCGGGGAGCTGTTTTTT. It encodes CSVRGAGELFF.

This clone was counted a few times. The V and J genes are TRBV4-2 and TRBJ2-4; D may correspond to TRBD1 or TRBD2 (6 bases each). This CDR3 is 16 amino acids long. CDR1 LGHNA and CDR2 YNFKEQ come from the germline V gene. V lost 0 bases and J lost 0, with 9 bases in between. Here the CDR3 reads CASSQDGGLAKNIQYF. CDR3 nucleotide sequence: TGTGCCAGCAGCCAAGATGGGGGGCTAGCCAAAAACATTCAGTACTTC.

The rearrangement links TRBV5-1 to TRBJ2-7, with D possibly matching TRBD1 (6 bases). Between the trimmed V and J ends, which lost 4 bases and 3 bases, there was a span of 14 bases. The V gene's germline CDR1 is SGHRS and CDR2 YFSETQ. The CDR3 sequence is 14 residues long. Written as DNA, the CDR3 is TGCGCCAGCAGCCTGAGGACAGAAGGCTACGAGCAGTACTTC. Its protein is CASSLRTEGYEQYF.

The rearrangement uses TRBV9 and TRBJ2-2, with unresolved D. CDR3 length: 14 amino acids. The germline V gene encodes CDR1 SGDLS and CDR2 YYNGEE. With 1 base removed from V and 0 bases from J, the gap between germline ends came to 4 bases. This CDR3 is CASSVMANTGELFF. The CDR3 nucleotides are TGTGCCAGCAGCGTAATGGCGAACACCGGGGAGCTGTTTTTT.

The J gene is TRBJ2-2, the V gene TRBV30; the match to TRBD1 covers 7 bases. The V and J ends lost 8 bases and 8 bases, in that order; junction bases with no gene match: 2. Germline lookup yields CDR1 GTSNPN and CDR2 SVGIG (reference sequence). This CDR3 comprises 10 residues. The CDR3 bases are TGTGCCGGGGACAGAGGGGAGCTGTTTTTT. Its translation: CAGDRGELFF.

This clone was detected a few times. The sample contains more than one DNA sequence encoding this CDR3. V is TRBV30 and J is TRBJ1-1; the D is unclear. V gave up 3 bases and J gave up 5 bases, with 7 bases separating them. The CDR3 length is 11 residues. Looked up from germline, CDR1 is GTSNPN and CDR2 is SVGIG (reference sequence). The CDR3 loop is CAWSRRTEAFF. In DNA, the CDR3 is TGTGCCTGGAGCCGCAGGACTGAAGCTTTCTTT.

This clone has a handful of counts. The genes are TRBV28 and TRBJ1-2; D ambiguous. Germline lookup yields CDR1 MDHEN and CDR2 SYDVKM. The CDR3 consists of 13 residues. Trimming shortened V by 2 bases and J by 4 bases, and 8 bases separated the two germline ends. The CDR3 DNA reads as TGTGCCAGCAGTTTAGGGCAGCGCTATGGCTACACCTTC. Translation gives CASSLGQRYGYTF.

This chain links TRBV11-3 with TRBJ2-7, with TRBD2 identical over 7 bases. The germline V gene has CDR1 SGHNT and CDR2 YENEEA. The V and J ends lost 4 bases and 4 bases, in that order; junction bases with no gene match: 4. This CDR3 contains 13 residues. The CDR3 region is CASSYRTSYEQYF. The DNA of the CDR3 is TGTGCCAGCAGCTATCGGACTAGTTACGAGCAGTACTTC.

The V gene is TRBV7-9, the J gene TRBJ1-3; no clear D. The CDR3 extends over 13 amino acids. Trimming pared 0 bases from V and 4 bases from J, leaving 4 bases between. In germline, CDR1 is SEHNR, CDR2 FQNEAQ (reference sequence). CDR3 residues: CASSLASGNTIYF. The CDR3 nucleotides read TGTGCCAGCAGCTTAGCGTCGGGAAACACCATATATTTT.

The V call is TRBV29-1, the J call TRBJ2-7; 9 bases agree with TRBD1. This CDR3 region has 12 residues. In germline, CDR1 is SQVTM, CDR2 ANQGSEA. The J segment lost 5 bases and the V segment lost 7 bases, leaving 6 bases of the junction unmatched. CDR3 loop: CSGRDRENEQYF. The CDR3 nucleotides are TGCAGCGGGCGGGACAGGGAGAACGAGCAGTACTTC.

The chain links TRBV6-5 to TRBJ2-7; D uncertain. CDR1 and CDR2 (germline): MNHEY, SVGAGI. Trimming removed 0 bases from V and 3 bases from J, with 9 bases in between. The CDR3 runs 14 residues. The CDR3 sequence is CASSYSRTRYEQYF. The CDR3, as DNA: TGTGCCAGCAGTTACTCGAGGACCCGCTACGAGCAGTACTTC.

With regard to this clone: At the DNA level, this CDR3 is encoded by other sequences in the same sample as well. This rearrangement joins TRBV30 to TRBJ2-7; TRBD2 matches at 7 bases. CDR3 length equals 11 residues. V dropped 4 bases and J dropped 3; count of bases not matched to a gene: 0. CDR1 GTSNPN and CDR2 SVGIG come from the germline V gene (reference sequence). CDR3 DNA sequence: TGTGCCTGGACGGGAGGCTACGAGCAGTACTTC. Translation: CAWTGGYEQYF.

This clone has only a few counts. CDR3 DNA sequence: TGCGCCAGCAGCATTGCGACTAGCACAGATACGCAGTATTTT. As protein: CASSIATSTDTQYF. This chain connects TRBV5-1 to TRBJ2-3; D is unresolved. V was clipped by 4 bases and J by 0 bases, with 9 bases between them. The CDR3 is made up of 14 amino acids. CDR1 is SGHRS, CDR2 YFSETQ, per germline. The variable domain in full, with the rest retrieved from reference TRBV5-1 and TRBJ2-3, is KAGVTQTPRYLIKTRGQQVTLSCSPISGHRSVSWYQQTPGQGLQFLFEYFSETQRNKGNFPGRFSGRQFSNSRSEMNVSTLELGDSALYLCASSIATSTDTQYFGPGTRLTVL.

This clone showed up just a few times. The V gene is TRBV14, the J gene TRBJ2-1; maybe TRBD1 (5 bases). From germline, CDR1 is SGHDN and CDR2 FVKESK. The CDR3 loop spans 14 amino acids. V was clipped by 4 bases and J by 2 bases, with 9 bases between them. CDR3 sequence: CASSRRVTYNEQFF. CDR3 bases: TGTGCCAGCAGCCGCAGGGTGACCTACAATGAGCAGTTCTTC.

This clone has only a few counts. This chain joins TRBV20-1 and TRBJ2-3; D possibly corresponds to TRBD2 (5 bases). CDR1 and CDR2 (germline): DFQATT, SNEGSKA (reference sequence). The CDR3 is 11 amino acids. The CDR3 DNA sequence: TGCAGGTCAACTCGGGGAGATACGCAGTATTTT. As protein: CRSTRGDTQYF.

The chain has TRBV6-5 and TRBJ2-5; D not resolved. V lost 0 bases, J lost 8 bases, and 7 bases lay in between. CDR1 and CDR2 from the germline V gene are MNHEY and SVGAGI. This CDR3 region has 12 residues. The DNA for the CDR3 is TGTGCCAGCAGTTACTCTGGGGTAACCCAGTACTTC. Its protein is CASSYSGVTQYF.

The V and J genes are TRBV30 and TRBJ1-5; no definite D call. Germline CDR1 is GTSNPN and CDR2 is SVGIG (reference sequence). This CDR3 comprises 13 residues. V shed 1 base and J shed 3 bases, with 7 bases lying between them. CDR3 DNA: TGTGCCTGGAGTGAGGAGGACAATCAGCCCCAGCATTTT. Translating it yields CAWSEEDNQPQHF.

This clone was detected a few times. In DNA, the CDR3 is TGTGCCTGGAGTGTAAGTGTGGACGGACCCATTCAGTACTTC. It is translated as CAWSVSVDGPIQYF. The chain uses TRBV30 and TRBJ2-4; no clear D. This CDR3 has 14 amino acids. Trimming stripped 0 bases from V and 9 bases from J, with 15 bases between. CDR1 and CDR2 from the germline V gene are GTSNPN and SVGIG (reference sequence).

The DNA for the CDR3 is TGTGCCAGCAGCTACCAGGGGAACGGCAATCAGCCCCAGCATTTT. Its protein is CASSYQGNGNQPQHF. The chain carries TRBV7-9 and TRBJ1-5; TRBD1 might be the D (6 bases). The germline V gene has CDR1 SEHNR and CDR2 FQNEAQ (reference sequence). Between the trimmed V and J ends, which lost 4 bases and 2 bases, there was a span of 12 bases. This CDR3 has 15 residues. Full variable domain (outside the CDR3, taken from reference TRBV7-9 and TRBJ1-5): DTGVSQNPRHKITKRGQNVTFRCDPISEHNRLYWYRQTLGQGPEFLTYFQNEAQLEKSRLLSDRFSAERPKGSFSTLEIQRTEQGDSAMYLCASSYQGNGNQPQHFGDGTRLSIL.